This T cell receptor (beta chain) was recorded in a study of cytomegalovirus exposure and HLA in healthy donors. Overall study: Later analysis reported that the 110 or so validation repertoires shared the platform of the approximately 620 first-cohort repertoires.

Study results and limitations: Generally TCR sequences proved uncommon, though certain public TCRs appeared in numerous donors. Among TCR beta chains, those listed as cytomegalovirus-associated numbered 164. That first-cohort TCR clusters tended to co-occur in the approximately 110 validation repertoires was found in a later analysis.

Concerning this clone itself: Its matching antigen is unknown.

J lost 9 bases, V lost 4 bases, and 7 bases had no gene match. CDR3 size: 13 residues. Germline CDR1 reads SGHVS; CDR2 reads FQNEAQ. Repertoires were generated with immunoSEQ multiplex PCR, while TCRdb's copy carries only in-frame clones and drops some. In the table there are hundreds of thousands of clones, more than 75% of which are singletons. What was sequenced was PBMCs. The clonotype comes from a woman younger than 30 in good health and CMV-seropositive. V is TRBV7-8 and J is TRBJ1-1; 8 bases match TRBD1. The CDR3: CASSSGQDYKAFF. CDR3 nucleotide sequence: TGTGCCAGCAGCTCGGGACAGGATTACAAAGCTTTCTTT.